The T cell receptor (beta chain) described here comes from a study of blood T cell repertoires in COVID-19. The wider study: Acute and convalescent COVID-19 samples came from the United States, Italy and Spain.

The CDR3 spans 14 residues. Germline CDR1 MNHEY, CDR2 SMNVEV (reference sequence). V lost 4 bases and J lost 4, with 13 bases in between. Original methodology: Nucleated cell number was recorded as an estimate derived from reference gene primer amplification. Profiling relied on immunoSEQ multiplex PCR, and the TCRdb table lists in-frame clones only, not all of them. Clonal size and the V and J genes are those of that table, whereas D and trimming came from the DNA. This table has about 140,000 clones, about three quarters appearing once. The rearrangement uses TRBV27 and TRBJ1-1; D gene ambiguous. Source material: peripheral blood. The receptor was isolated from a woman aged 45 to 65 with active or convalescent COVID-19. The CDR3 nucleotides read TGTGCCAGCAGTTCGGCGGCTCCGGGCACTGAAGCTTTCTTT. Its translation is CASSSAAPGTEAFF.